These T cell receptor beta chains were read from a single sample in a study of post-analysis software for immune sequencing data. MiXCR, run by TCRdb on the PCR reads, gives a single entry per CDR3 protein. Of more than 500,000 distinct CDR3 sequences detected, 34% appear once; the ten largest clones hold approximately 6%. The sequencing input was blood. The receptors shown here come from a girl under 18 with multiple sclerosis. CDR3s include the opening cysteine and the closing phenylalanine or tryptophan. A D gene is named only where the DNA matches it firmly. A row's size may be missing; if present it is once, few, many or a size class.

. . TRBJ1-2 TRBV7-9 CASGSSDESYGYTF TGTGCCAGCGGCTCCTCCGACGAAAGCTATGGCTACACCTTC
. few TRBJ2-1 TRBV7-9 CASSPGYHEQFF TGTGCCAGCAGTCCTGGATACCATGAGCAGTTCTTC
. . TRBJ2-1 TRBV2 CASSERGAPYNEQFF TGTGCCAGCAGTGAAAGAGGGGCCCCGTACAATGAGCAGTTCTTC
TRBD1 . TRBJ1-5 TRBV29-1 CSVVQGDQPQHF TGCAGCGTTGTGCAGGGGGATCAGCCCCAGCATTTT
TRBD2 . TRBJ2-3 TRBV18 CASSPKRGASTDTQYF TGTGCCAGCTCACCAAAGCGGGGGGCTAGCACAGATACGCAGTATTTT
TRBD2 once TRBJ2-7 TRBV6-5 CASSPALAGRYEQYF TGTGCCAGCAGCCCCGCGCTAGCGGGTCGCTACGAGCAGTACTTC
. . TRBJ2-1 TRBV11-2 CASSLDSVRSYNEQFF TGTGCCAGCAGCTTAGATAGCGTGAGATCCTACAATGAGCAGTTCTTC
TRBD2 few TRBJ2-5 TRBV29-1 CSVGLAGRNRETQYF TGCAGCGTTGGACTAGCGGGGAGGAATAGGGAGACCCAGTACTTC
TRBD1 many TRBJ2-7 TRBV4-1 CASSQTTGTTYEQYF TGCGCCAGCAGCCAGACGACAGGGACCACCTACGAGCAGTACTTC
TRBD1 . TRBJ1-2 TRBV10-2 CASGQGSLGYTF TGCGCCAGCGGACAGGGGTCCCTTGGCTACACCTTC
TRBD1 once TRBJ2-7 TRBV5-1 CASSPGTGGLHEQYF TGCGCCAGCAGCCCCGGGACAGGGGGCTTACACGAGCAGTACTTC
. . TRBJ2-2 TRBV7-9 CASSLGLSAANTGELFF TGTGCCAGCAGCTTAGGACTGTCGGCAGCGAACACCGGGGAGCTGTTTTTT
. . TRBJ2-3 TRBV5-1 CASSLVAGSVTDTQYF TGCGCCAGCAGCTTGGTGGCGGGGAGTGTCACAGATACGCAGTATTTT
. . TRBJ1-1 TRBV29-1 CSVGGQEGTEAFF TGCAGCGTTGGCGGTCAGGAGGGCACTGAAGCTTTCTTT
. . TRBJ2-1 TRBV20-1 CSARPSLSYNEQFF TGCAGTGCTAGACCGAGTCTGTCCTACAATGAGCAGTTCTTC
. . TRBJ2-1 TRBV2 CASTPQGGSYNEQFF TGTGCCAGCACTCCCCAGGGGGGCTCCTACAATGAGCAGTTCTTC
TRBD1 . TRBJ2-7 TRBV18 CASSPKTGTGIHEQYF TGTGCCAGCTCACCTAAAACCGGGACAGGGATTCACGAGCAGTACTTC
. few TRBJ1-4 TRBV7-9 CASSLTGTDNEKLFF TGTGCCAGCAGCTTAACCGGGACGGATAATGAAAAACTGTTTTTT
TRBD2 . TRBJ2-3 TRBV27 CASSPTGGGQDTQYF TGTGCCAGCAGTCCTACCGGGGGGGGACAAGATACGCAGTATTTT
. . TRBJ2-3 TRBV5-1 CASSPAGTGNIDTQYF TGCGCCAGCAGCCCGGCCGGGACTGGGAATATTGATACGCAGTATTTT
. few TRBJ2-2 TRBV5-1 CASSLKVKGSGELFF TGCGCCAGCAGTCTGAAGGTTAAGGGGAGCGGGGAGCTGTTTTTT
TRBD2 few TRBJ2-3 TRBV7-9 CASSSGTTSTDTQYF TGTGCCAGCAGTTCCGGGACTACTAGCACAGATACGCAGTATTTT
TRBD2 . TRBJ2-5 TRBV20-1 CSAGTSGGLGGETQYF TGCAGTGCCGGAACTAGCGGAGGGCTCGGTGGGGAGACCCAGTACTTC
. few TRBJ2-1 TRBV11-2 CASSLDERTSDEQFF TGTGCCAGCAGCTTAGATGAACGGACCTCAGATGAGCAGTTCTTC
. few TRBJ1-2 TRBV7-9 CASTLGPPNYGYTF TGTGCCAGCACCCTGGGACCCCCTAACTATGGCTACACCTTC
. . TRBJ1-5 TRBV4-1 CASSQDPDACYGNQPQHF TGCGCCAGCAGCCAAGATCCCGACGCGTGTTACGGCAATCAGCCCCAGCATTTT
. . TRBJ2-1 TRBV7-9 CASSSQGLYNEQFF TGTGCCAGCAGCTCCCAAGGACTCTACAATGAGCAGTTCTTC
. . TRBJ2-3 TRBV12-3/TRBV12-4 CASSPGTGSADAQYF TGTGCCAGCAGTCCTGGGACTGGTAGCGCAGATGCGCAGTATTTT
TRBD2 once TRBJ2-3 TRBV6-4 CASSDGGGGAADTQYF TGTGCCAGCAGTGACGGTGGCGGGGGGGCCGCAGATACGCAGTATTTT
. few TRBJ2-5 TRBV7-2 CASSWGGRETQYF TGTGCCAGCAGCTGGGGGGGCAGGGAGACCCAGTACTTC
TRBD2 few TRBJ2-1 TRBV5-1 CASSLEASGYNEQFF TGCGCCAGCAGCTTGGAGGCTAGCGGCTACAATGAGCAGTTCTTC
TRBD2 few TRBJ2-3 TRBV5-4 CASSLDGGGATDTQYF TGTGCCAGCAGCTTGGACGGCGGGGGGGCCACAGATACGCAGTATTTT
. . TRBJ1-2 TRBV7-6 CASSPAGTAYGYTF TGTGCCAGCAGCCCGGCCGGGACCGCCTATGGCTACACCTTC
TRBD2 . TRBJ2-2 TRBV6-1 CASSVTSDGAGELFF TGTGCCAGCAGTGTGACTAGCGATGGGGCCGGGGAGCTGTTTTTT
. . TRBJ2-5 TRBV12-3/TRBV12-4 CASSPQMTQETQYF TGTGCCAGCAGTCCGCAAATGACCCAAGAGACCCAGTACTTC
. . TRBJ2-5 TRBV5-1 CASSKLDSQETQYF TGCGCCAGCAGCAAACTGGACAGTCAAGAGACCCAGTACTTC
. many TRBJ1-1 TRBV4-1 CASSQDFPMNTEAFF TGCGCCAGCAGCCAAGATTTCCCCATGAACACTGAAGCTTTCTTT
. few TRBJ2-5 TRBV11-2 CASSPGRPAGPRGETQYF TGTGCCAGCAGCCCAGGGCGCCCAGCGGGCCCTCGAGGAGAGACCCAGTACTTC
TRBD1 few TRBJ1-2 TRBV29-1 CSVEDYRGQNYGYTF TGCAGCGTTGAAGATTACAGGGGCCAAAACTATGGCTACACCTTC
TRBD1 . TRBJ1-5 TRBV19 CASSTHDREQPQHF TGTGCCAGTAGTACCCATGACAGGGAACAGCCCCAGCATTTT
TRBD1 few TRBJ2-5 TRBV15 CATSRDLRTGLETQYF TGTGCCACCAGCAGAGATTTGCGGACAGGGCTAGAGACCCAGTACTTC
. few TRBJ2-1 TRBV20-1 CSGRGSGLSSYNEQFF TGCAGTGGGAGAGGCAGCGGGTTGAGCTCCTACAATGAGCAGTTCTTC
. . TRBJ1-1 TRBV24-1 CATSQSMNTEAFF TGTGCCACCAGTCAGAGCATGAACACTGAAGCTTTCTTT
TRBD1 . TRBJ1-2 TRBV20-1 CSALIQGAYGYTF TGCAGTGCTCTAATCCAGGGGGCTTATGGCTACACCTTC
TRBD1 . TRBJ2-1 TRBV7-9 CASSWDRAKSYEQFF TGTGCCAGCAGCTGGGACAGGGCTAAATCCTACGAGCAGTTCTTC
. few TRBJ2-7 TRBV6-6 CASSYASGVYEQYF TGTGCCAGCAGTTACGCCTCGGGGGTTTACGAGCAGTACTTC
TRBD1 few TRBJ2-3 TRBV6-5 CASSPPDRGILHQYF TGTGCCAGCAGTCCCCCGGACAGGGGGATCCTTCATCAGTATTTT
. few TRBJ1-4 TRBV29-1 CSIRVDEKLFF TGCAGCATAAGGGTGGATGAAAAACTGTTTTTT
. . TRBJ2-1 TRBV18 CASSPPSRANEQFF TGTGCCAGCTCACCACCAAGTAGGGCCAATGAGCAGTTCTTC
. . TRBJ1-1 TRBV20-1 CSADDGGGDLGVTFF TGCAGTGCTGATGACGGGGGAGGAGATCTGGGTGTAACTTTCTTT
TRBD1 . TRBJ2-7 TRBV18 CASSDRGLYEQYF TGTGCCAGTTCGGACAGGGGGCTCTACGAGCAGTACTTC
. few TRBJ1-2 TRBV6-6 CASSYSNGLNTF TGTGCCAGCAGTTACTCGAACGGGCTGAACACCTTC